What follows are 18 T cell receptor beta chains derived from one specimen sequenced in a study of blood T cell repertoires in COVID-19. Here immunoSEQ multiplex PCR was the method, and the copy in TCRdb shows in-frame clones only, minus some. The profile shows around 320,000 clones, 85% to 90% of them singletons. The sample comprised PBMCs or T cells enriched from blood (not recorded which). These receptors were taken from a woman between 18 and 29 years old with acute COVID-19.

The chain joins TRBV2 to TRBJ2-7, with D perhaps TRBD2 (6 bases). Trimming shortened V by 4 bases and J by 2 bases, and 12 bases separated the two germline ends. CDR1 SNHLY and CDR2 FYNNEI come from the germline V gene. The CDR3 has 14 residues. CDR3 loop: CASSVGTGTYEQYF. The CDR3 bases are TGTGCCAGCAGTGTCGGGACTGGCACCTACGAGCAGTACTTC. The entire variable domain, with the rest obtained from reference TRBV2 and TRBJ2-7, is as follows: EPEVTQTPSHQVTQMGQEVILRCVPISNHLYFYWYRQILGQKVEFLVSFYNNEISEKSEIFDDQFSVERPDGSNFTLKIRSTKLEDSAMYFCASSVGTGTYEQYFGPGTRLTVT.

The chain uses TRBV7-3 and TRBJ2-2; 12 bases are a match to TRBD2. CDR1 and CDR2 from the germline V gene are SGHTA and FQGTGA. CDR3 size: 17 residues. The V segment lost 6 bases and the J segment 6 bases; nucleotides outside the gene matches: 11. In DNA, the CDR3 is TGTGCCAGCAGTTCGACTAGCGGGAGTGCTTACCCCGGGGAGCTGTTTTTT. It translates to CASSSTSGSAYPGELFF.

The CDR3 protein is CASSATVGGTDTQYF. For the CDR3, the DNA is TGTGCCAGCAGCGCGACAGTTGGGGGCACAGATACGCAGTATTTT. The V and J genes are TRBV9 and TRBJ2-3; TRBD1 might be the D (5 bases). Trimming left V 3 bases short and J 1 base short, with 12 bases between. Per germline, CDR1 SGDLS and CDR2 YYNGEE. This CDR3 contains 15 residues.

This chain joins TRBV7-9 and TRBJ2-5; the match to TRBD2 covers 11 bases. V was pared by 5 bases and J by 5 bases, with 7 bases of the junction left unmatched. Per the germline V gene, CDR1 is SEHNR and CDR2 is FQNEAQ (reference sequence). This CDR3 is 15 amino acids long. The CDR3 reads CASSALAGVWETQYF. CDR3 sequence (DNA): TGTGCCAGCAGCGCACTAGCGGGAGTCTGGGAGACCCAGTACTTC.

The gene calls are TRBV7-6 and TRBJ2-2; D is perhaps TRBD1 (7 bases). The CDR3 length is 16 residues. V dropped 2 bases and J dropped 5 bases, with 15 bases sitting between them. Germline V gene data show CDR1 as SGHVS and CDR2 as FNYEAQ. Here the CDR3 reads CASSLLGRGDTGELFF. The CDR3 bases are TGTGCCAGCAGCTTACTAGGCAGGGGGGATACCGGGGAGCTGTTTTTT.

The chain couples TRBV30 to TRBJ1-1; D gene ambiguous. With 5 bases removed from V and 0 bases from J, the gap between germline ends came to 10 bases. CDR1 is GTSNPN, CDR2 SVGIG, per germline (reference sequence). This CDR3 is 13 amino acids long. This chain's CDR3 is CAWSLLMNTEAFF. The CDR3 DNA is TGTGCCTGGTCACTCCTTATGAACACTGAAGCTTTCTTT.

This clone was counted between two and nine times. J is TRBJ2-7 and V is TRBV28; D may be TRBD2 (6 bases). Trimming removed 4 bases at V and 3 bases at J, with 13 bases between. Germline V gene sequence: CDR1 MDHEN, CDR2 SYDVKM. This CDR3 is 14 amino acids long. The CDR3 region is CASSWGEKVYEQYF. The CDR3 DNA reads TGTGCCAGCAGTTGGGGGGAGAAGGTCTACGAGCAGTACTTC.

The chain has TRBV25-1 and TRBJ1-1; possibly TRBD1 for D (6 bases). Trimming took off 1 base at V and 7 bases at J, with 10 bases between the two ends. CDR1 is MGHDK, CDR2 SYGVNS, per germline. CDR3 length: 13 amino acids. The CDR3 DNA sequence: TGTGCCAGCAGTGAATCAGGGGCCGGTGAAGCTTTCTTT. It specifies CASSESGAGEAFF.

V gene TRBV28 combines with J gene TRBJ1-5; 9 nucleotides align to TRBD1. CDR1 is MDHEN, CDR2 SYDVKM, per germline. With 3 bases clipped from V and 7 bases from J, the junction kept 7 bases outside the gene matches. This CDR3 region has 15 residues. In DNA form, the CDR3 reads TGTGCCAGCAGTTTCCGGGACAGGGAGAAGCAGCCCCAGCATTTT. This translates into CASSFRDREKQPQHF.

The CDR3: CASSLGSGDTDTQYF. The CDR3 nucleotides are TGTGCCAGCAGCTTAGGTAGCGGAGACACAGATACGCAGTATTTT. This chain connects TRBV11-2 to TRBJ2-3, with D possibly TRBD2 on 6 matching bases. CDR1 SGHAT and CDR2 FQNNGV come from the germline V gene. CDR3 length equals 15 residues. Trimming cost V 1 base and J 2 bases, with 10 bases left between them.

The rearrangement joins TRBV30 to TRBJ2-2, with unresolved D. This CDR3 is 12 amino acids long. Trimming pared 3 bases from V and 4 bases from J, leaving 6 bases between. Per germline, CDR1 GTSNPN and CDR2 SVGIG (reference sequence). CDR3: CAWSSSTGELFF. The DNA of the CDR3 is TGTGCCTGGAGCTCGTCCACCGGGGAGCTGTTTTTT. Combining the CDR3 with reference TRBV30 and TRBJ2-2 gives the whole variable domain SQTIHQWPATLVQPVGSPLSLECTVEGTSNPNLYWYRQAAGRGLQLLFYSVGIGQISSEVPQNLSASRPQDRQFILSSKKLLLSDSGFYLCAWSSSTGELFFGEGSRLTVL.

This clone occurred once. The CDR3 loop reads CASSLRGSPFF. The CDR3 DNA follows: TGTGCCAGCAGCTTGCGGGGTAGCCCCTTCTTC. This chain links TRBV5-6 with TRBJ2-1; D is perhaps TRBD2 (5 bases). Trimming took 1 base from V and 16 from J, leaving 12 bases between them. The germline gives CDR1 SGHDT, CDR2 YYEEEE. The CDR3 contains 11 residues. Filled out from reference TRBV5-6 and TRBJ2-1, the complete variable domain reads DAGVTQSPTHLIKTRGQQVTLRCSPKSGHDTVSWYQQALGQGPQFIFQYYEEEERQRGNFPDRFSGHQFPNYSSELNVNALLLGDSALYLCASSLRGSPFFGPGTRLTVL.

The chain links TRBV29-1 to TRBJ1-1; 11 nucleotides agree with TRBD1. In germline, CDR1 is SQVTM, CDR2 ANQGSEA. Trimming cost V 8 bases and J 10 bases; bases outside gene matches: 9. The length of the CDR3 is 12 residues. The CDR3 loop is CSPTGQGGRAFF. The CDR3 DNA sequence: TGCAGCCCTACGGGACAGGGGGGAAGAGCTTTCTTT.

V and J are TRBV28 and TRBJ1-5; tentatively, D is TRBD1 (5 bases). Trimming took 3 bases from V and 1 from J, leaving 7 bases between them. This CDR3 comprises 14 residues. The V gene's germline CDR1 is MDHEN and CDR2 SYDVKM. This chain's CDR3 is CASSFGGSNQPQHF. DNA of the CDR3: TGTGCCAGCAGTTTCGGGGGGAGCAATCAGCCCCAGCATTTT.

The chain joins TRBV14 to TRBJ1-1; D call uncertain. The CDR3 contains 13 residues. The germline gives CDR1 SGHDN, CDR2 FVKESK. V was pared by 1 base and J by 0 bases, with 3 bases between. This CDR3 is CASSQALNTEAFF. The DNA for the CDR3 is TGTGCCAGCAGCCAAGCATTGAACACTGAAGCTTTCTTT.

The V gene is TRBV7-2, the J gene TRBJ2-4; 8 bases line up with TRBD1. The J segment lost 7 bases and the V segment lost 6 bases, leaving 8 bases of the junction unmatched. CDR1 SGHTA and CDR2 FQGNSA come from the germline V gene. The length of the CDR3 is 14 residues. The CDR3 is CASSPDRARNIQYF. The DNA of the CDR3 is TGTGCCAGCAGTCCGGACAGGGCACGCAACATTCAGTACTTC.

This chain joins TRBV19 and TRBJ2-7; 10 nucleotides align to TRBD2. Germline V CDR1 and CDR2: LNHDA, SQIVND (reference sequence). V was clipped by 3 bases and J by 8 bases; unmatched bases: 7. This CDR3 region has 14 residues. CDR3 region: CASSIDSSGSKQYF. The CDR3 region has the DNA TGTGCCAGTAGTATCGATTCTAGCGGGAGCAAGCAGTACTTC. Drawing the rest from reference TRBV19 and TRBJ2-7, the complete variable domain is DGGITQSPKYLFRKEGQNVTLSCEQNLNHDAMYWYRQDPGQGLRLIYYSQIVNDFQKGDIAEGYSVSREKKESFPLTVTSAQKNPTAFYLCASSIDSSGSKQYFGPGTRLTVT.

This rearrangement joins TRBV3-1 (or the pseudogene TRBV3-2) to TRBJ2-4; TRBD1 aligns across 7 bases. CDR3 length: 17 amino acids. CDR1 LGHDT and CDR2 YNNKEL come from the germline V gene (reference sequence). V trimming: 2 bases; J trimming: 0 bases; junction bases outside the gene matches: 7. CDR3 sequence: CASSQFDRALAKNIQYF. CDR3 DNA: TGTGCCAGCAGCCAATTTGACAGGGCCCTAGCCAAAAACATTCAGTACTTC.